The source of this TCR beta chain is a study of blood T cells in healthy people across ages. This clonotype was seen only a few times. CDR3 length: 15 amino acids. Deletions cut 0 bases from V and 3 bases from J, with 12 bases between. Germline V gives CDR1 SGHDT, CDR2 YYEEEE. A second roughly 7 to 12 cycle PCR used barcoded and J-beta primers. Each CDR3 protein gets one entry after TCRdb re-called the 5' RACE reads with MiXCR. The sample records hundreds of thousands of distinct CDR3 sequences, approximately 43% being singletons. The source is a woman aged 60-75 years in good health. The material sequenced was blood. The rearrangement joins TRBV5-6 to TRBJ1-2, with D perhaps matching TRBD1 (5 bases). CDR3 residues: CASSLGQGADYGYTF. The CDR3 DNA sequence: TGTGCCAGCAGCTTGGGCCAAGGGGCGGACTATGGCTACACCTTC.